The rows below give T cell receptor beta chains drawn from one sample of a study of blood T cell repertoires in COVID-19. The repertoire was sequenced with immunoSEQ multiplex PCR; TCRdb's copy has only in-frame clones and lacks some. The sample lists roughly 250,000 clones; 70% to 90% were seen once. Sequenced material: PBMCs or T cells enriched from blood (not recorded which). The receptors were sampled from a woman in her thirties or forties with acute COVID-19. The CDR3 runs from the conserved cysteine through the conserved F or W. The D gene is left open where the match is weak. Clone size is not always given. Where it is, it says once, few, many or a class for expanded clones.

once | . | TRBJ2-3 | TRBV28 | TGTGCCACCTGTACGGGGACAGATACGCAGTATTTT | CATCTGTDTQYF
. | TRBD1 | TRBJ2-1 | TRBV2 | TGTGCCAGCAGTGAAGCGGGGACAGGCCAAAGAAATGAGCAGTTCTTC | CASSEAGTGQRNEQFF
. | . | TRBJ1-2 | TRBV3-1/TRBV3-2 | TGTGCCAGCAGCCAAGAAGGCACAGGGCTGGCATATGGCTACACCTTC | CASSQEGTGLAYGYTF
. | TRBD1 | TRBJ2-7 | TRBV10-3 | TGTGCCATCAGTCCCGGACAGGGGGCGTACGAGCAGTACTTC | CAISPGQGAYEQYF
. | . | TRBJ1-6 | TRBV2 | TGTGCCAGCAGTGAATTGAGTAGCTCCTATAATTCACCCCTCCACTTT | CASSELSSSYNSPLHF
. | . | TRBJ2-1 | TRBV2 | TGTGCCAGCGGAACCGGAGGTTACAATGAGCAGTTCTTC | CASGTGGYNEQFF
. | TRBD2 | TRBJ2-5 | TRBV18 | TGTGCCAGCTCACTCACACCGCCGCTAGCGGGAGAGACCCAGTACTTC | CASSLTPPLAGETQYF
. | . | TRBJ1-2 | TRBV7-8 | TGTGCCAGCAGCTTAGGTAGGAGGGCTCTGAACTATGGCTACACCTTC | CASSLGRRALNYGYTF
. | . | TRBJ2-5 | TRBV5-4 | TGTGCCAGCAGGTTGGACGGTATCCAAGAGACCCAGTACTTC | CASRLDGIQETQYF
. | . | TRBJ1-3 | TRBV13 | TGTGCCAGCAGCTTAGTCGGTTTCTCTGGAAACACCATATATTTT | CASSLVGFSGNTIYF
. | . | TRBJ1-2 | TRBV2 | TGTGCCAGCAGTGAACGAGGGACAAACAACTATGGCTACACCTTC | CASSERGTNNYGYTF
once | TRBD2 | TRBJ2-7 | TRBV20-1 | TGCAGTGCTAGTCGGGGTCTCACTAGCGGGGACCCCTACGAGCAGTACTTC | CSASRGLTSGDPYEQYF
once | TRBD1 | TRBJ1-5 | TRBV30 | TGTGCCTGGAGTATGGGACAGGGACACCAGCCCCAGCATTTT | CAWSMGQGHQPQHF
few | . | TRBJ1-2 | TRBV7-3 | TGTGCCAGCAGCCGAAATGGGGGCTCAGATGGCTACACCTTC | CASSRNGGSDGYTF
. | . | TRBJ2-1 | TRBV21-1 | TGTGCCAGCAGCAAAGTAGAGGGCCGAGAGCAGTTCTTC | CASSKVEGREQFF
. | . | TRBJ1-2 | TRBV28 | TGTGCCAGCAGGAGTAACAGGTTAGGGACTGGTGGCTACACCTTC | CASRSNRLGTGGYTF
. | . | TRBJ1-6 | TRBV28 | TGTGCCAGCACCGTGGAGGGGGGGTATAATTCACCCCTCCACTTT | CASTVEGGYNSPLHF
many | . | TRBJ1-2 | TRBV7-9 | TGTGCCAGCAGCTTGATGGGGGCAGGCGACTATGGCTACACCTTC | CASSLMGAGDYGYTF
. | TRBD1 | TRBJ1-1 | TRBV24-1 | TGTGCCACCAGTGTGGACAGGGGACCGAACACTGAAGCTTTCTTT | CATSVDRGPNTEAFF
. | TRBD1 | TRBJ2-7 | TRBV27 | TGTGCCAGCAGTTATTCGACAGGGGAAATAACCTACGAGCAGTACTTC | CASSYSTGEITYEQYF
. | . | TRBJ2-5 | TRBV12-5 | TGTGCTAGTGGTTCTGTAGCGGAAGAGACCCAGTACTTC | CASGSVAEETQYF
. | . | TRBJ1-1 | TRBV28 | TGTGCCAGCAATACTGCCCCGAACACTGAAGCTTTCTTT | CASNTAPNTEAFF
. | . | TRBJ2-5 | TRBV18 | TGTGCCAGCTCACCTACTGAAGCAGGGCCCCACCGGGAGACCCAGTACTTC | CASSPTEAGPHRETQYF
. | TRBD1 | TRBJ2-7 | TRBV3-1/TRBV3-2 | TGTGCCAGCAGGGGACAGGCCGGGGAGCAGTACTTC | CASRGQAGEQYF
. | . | TRBJ1-5 | TRBV2 | TGTGCCAGCAGTGAGGCTGGACAGATTGATCAGCCCCAGCATTTT | CASSEAGQIDQPQHF
. | TRBD1 | TRBJ1-1 | TRBV7-9 | TGTGCCAGCAGCTTAGGACAGGGGGCGCCGGGGACTTTCTTT | CASSLGQGAPGTFF
. | . | TRBJ2-2 | TRBV27 | TGTGCCAGCGCCTACCGCGGCACCGGGGAGCTGTTTTTT | CASAYRGTGELFF
. | . | TRBJ1-4 | TRBV5-6 | TGTGCCAGCAGCTTGGTCACAGGCCAATGGGAAAAACTGTTTTTT | CASSLVTGQWEKLFF
. | . | TRBJ2-2 | TRBV7-8 | TGTGCCAGCAGCCAACAGACCGGGGAGCTGTTTTTT | CASSQQTGELFF
. | . | TRBJ1-2 | TRBV7-2 | TGTGCCAGCAGCCTGCCAAACAGCCATTATGGCTACACCTTC | CASSLPNSHYGYTF
. | . | TRBJ2-1 | TRBV7-2 | TGTGCCAGCAGTATGGGACTGACGCGCAATGAGCAGTTCTTC | CASSMGLTRNEQFF
. | TRBD1 | TRBJ1-6 | TRBV18 | TGTGCCAGCTCACCGGGACAGCAAGACACCCTCCACTTT | CASSPGQQDTLHF
once | . | TRBJ1-1 | TRBV18 | TGTGCCAGCTCACCACAAGGGGGAACGACTGAAGCTTTCTTT | CASSPQGGTTEAFF
. | TRBD1 | TRBJ1-2 | TRBV5-5 | TGTGCCAGCAGACCTCCTGGACAGGGAGGGAGCTATGGCTACACCTTC | CASRPPGQGGSYGYTF
. | . | TRBJ1-4 | TRBV19 | TGTGCCAGTAGCGAGACAGTTTTAAATGAAAAACTGTTTTTT | CASSETVLNEKLFF
. | TRBD1 | TRBJ2-1 | TRBV19 | TGTGCCAGTAGTACGCGACAGGGGAGGTCCTACAATGAGCAGTTCTTC | CASSTRQGRSYNEQFF
. | . | TRBJ2-3 | TRBV5-1 | TGCGCCAGCAGGAACGGCAGGTCGGCGTCAGATACGCAGTATTTT | CASRNGRSASDTQYF
. | . | TRBJ1-1 | TRBV6-5 | . | CASSTSTGGVAEAFF
. | . | TRBJ1-4 | TRBV28 | TGTGCCAGCAGTTGGTCAGGGATGAGCGAAAAACTGTTTTTT | CASSWSGMSEKLFF
. | TRBD1 | TRBJ1-1 | TRBV5-1 | TGCGCCAGCAGCTTGGTGGGACAGGGATCGAACACTGAAGCTTTCTTT | CASSLVGQGSNTEAFF
few | . | TRBJ1-1 | TRBV28 | TGTGCCAGCGCGGAGAACACTGAAGCTTTCTTT | CASAENTEAFF
once | . | TRBJ2-2 | TRBV27 | TGTGCCAGCAGTCCCACCAGGCTCAACACCGGGGAGCTGTTTTTT | CASSPTRLNTGELFF
. | . | TRBJ2-2 | TRBV7-9 | TGTGCCAGCAGCACTTGGGGCGGGATCCCCGGGGAGCTGTTTTTT | CASSTWGGIPGELFF
. | TRBD2 | TRBJ2-2 | TRBV5-4 | TGTGCCAGCAGCTTGGGGCTAGCGGGTCTGCAGGGGGGGGAGCTGTTTTTT | CASSLGLAGLQGGELFF
. | TRBD2 | TRBJ2-1 | TRBV27 | TGTGCCAGCCAAACTAGCGGGACCTACAATGAGCAGTTCTTC | CASQTSGTYNEQFF